The next 18 T cell receptor beta chains were all read from a single sample in a study of a mutant IDH1 vaccine in newly diagnosed glioma. For these TCRs, the target antigens are not known. Time point of the sample: week 11, during vaccination. Every vaccination contained 300 ug of the mutant IDH1 20-mer peptide and was paired with topical imiquimod. Generated by immunoSEQ multiplex PCR, the TCRdb table keeps only in-frame clones and is missing some. The table includes roughly 30,000 clones, around 78% detected once. Sequences were derived from PBMCs, sampled from a glioma patient whose treatment included an IDH1 peptide vaccine. These receptors were obtained from a man aged 30 to 39 with glioma.

V and J are TRBV4-1 and TRBJ2-7, with D tentatively TRBD1 or TRBD2 (5 bases each). Germline CDR1 is MGHRA and CDR2 is YSYEKL. The CDR3 runs 16 residues. V lost 3 bases and J lost 6, with 21 bases in between. CDR3 bases: TGCGCCAGCAGCCAGGATCCGGGACGGATGCTTAGCGAGCAGTACTTC. Translation gives CASSQDPGRMLSEQYF.

The chain links TRBV7-2 to TRBJ1-4, with unresolved D. Germline loops: CDR1 SGHTA, CDR2 FQGNSA. CDR3 length: 16 amino acids. Trimming shortened V by 4 bases and J by 0 bases, and 12 bases separated the two germline ends. Here the CDR3 DNA reads TGTGCCAGCAGCTCTCGCGGTCATCCAACTAATGAAAAACTGTTTTTT. Translated: CASSSRGHPTNEKLFF.

The V and J genes are TRBV5-6 and TRBJ1-2; tentative D call: TRBD1 (5 bases). The CDR3 runs 13 residues. V dropped 5 bases and J dropped 7 bases, with 15 bases sitting between them. Germline V lookup: CDR1 SGHDT, CDR2 YYEEEE. The CDR3 DNA reads TGTGCCAGCAGTCTCGGGGGTCGCAGTGGCTACACCTTC. It yields the protein CASSLGGRSGYTF.

The chain carries TRBV7-9 and TRBJ2-7; D might be TRBD1 or TRBD2, each matching 5 bases. Germline assignment: CDR1 SEHNR and CDR2 FQNEAQ (reference sequence). V lost 3 bases and J 0 bases, leaving 9 bases between the germline ends. The CDR3 has 14 residues. CDR3 DNA: TGTGCCAGCAGCTTTGGGACCGACTCCTACGAGCAGTACTTC. This codes for CASSFGTDSYEQYF.

V is TRBV30 and J is TRBJ2-3; 8 bases line up with TRBD2. The CDR3 sequence is 19 residues long. Trimming cost V 1 base and J 8 bases; bases outside gene matches: 23. The germline CDR1 and CDR2 sequences are GTSNPN and SVGIG (reference sequence). The CDR3, as DNA: TGTGCCTGGAGTGGATTAGGCGCCGGCGGGGGGAAGGCGGGCGCTACGCAGTATTTT. Amino acids: CAWSGLGAGGGKAGATQYF.

This clone showed up just a few times. The V and J genes are TRBV28 and TRBJ1-4; TRBD1 is a possible D gene (5 bases). Germline CDR1 and CDR2: MDHEN and SYDVKM. Trimming took 5 bases from V and 2 from J, leaving 12 bases between them. CDR3 length: 15 residues. The CDR3 DNA sequence: TGTGCCAGCAGTCCTCCCGGGGGGACTAATGAAAAACTGTTTTTT. Translation gives CASSPPGGTNEKLFF.

This chain links TRBV30 with TRBJ1-2; D perhaps matches TRBD1 (5 bases). Germline CDR1 and CDR2: GTSNPN and SVGIG (reference sequence). The CDR3 is 13 residues long. With 4 bases removed from V and 7 bases from J, the gap between germline ends came to 16 bases. Here the CDR3 DNA reads TGTGCCTGGATGGCCAGGGAGATTGGTGGCTACACCTTC. It codes for CAWMAREIGGYTF.

Only one count was recorded for this clone. This sequence joins TRBV5-1 and TRBJ2-3; 8 nucleotides match TRBD2. The CDR3 covers 17 residues. The germline V gene encodes CDR1 SGHRS and CDR2 YFSETQ. V gave up 4 bases and J gave up 2 bases; unmatched junction bases: 12. CDR3 protein: CASSKEIAGTVTDTQYF. The CDR3 nucleotides are TGCGCCAGCAGCAAAGAAATAGCGGGGACGGTCACAGATACGCAGTATTTT. Filled out from reference TRBV5-1 and TRBJ2-3, the complete variable domain reads KAGVTQTPRYLIKTRGQQVTLSCSPISGHRSVSWYQQTPGQGLQFLFEYFSETQRNKGNFPGRFSGRQFSNSRSEMNVSTLELGDSALYLCASSKEIAGTVTDTQYFGPGTRLTVL.

The chain has TRBV4-1 and TRBJ2-2, with D maybe TRBD1 (6 bases). Germline V gene data show CDR1 as MGHRA and CDR2 as YSYEKL. The CDR3 is 14 amino acids. V was cut by 4 bases and J by 1 base, with 7 bases left in between. The CDR3 loop reads CASSPGQNTGELFF. CDR3 DNA sequence: TGCGCCAGCAGCCCGGGACAGAACACCGGGGAGCTGTTTTTT.

The chain combines TRBV6-6 with TRBJ1-4, with D maybe TRBD1 (6 bases). This CDR3 comprises 16 residues. V was pared by 0 bases and J by 7 bases, with 15 bases between. CDR1 is MNHNY, CDR2 SVGAGI, per germline (reference sequence). This CDR3 reads CASSYSQGGRSEKLFF. CDR3 coding DNA: TGTGCCAGCAGTTACTCACAGGGCGGTAGAAGTGAAAAACTGTTTTTT.

The chain is built from TRBV19 and TRBJ2-4, with D unresolved. The germline V and J ends were trimmed by 5 bases and 0 bases, with 14 bases remaining between them. The V gene's germline CDR1 is LNHDA and CDR2 SQIVND (reference sequence). This CDR3 has 16 residues. DNA of the CDR3: TGTGCCAGTAGTTTTGCCTCCGGGCTAGCCAAAAACATTCAGTACTTC. Amino acids: CASSFASGLAKNIQYF.

This CDR3 reads CASSLDRTYEQYF. DNA for the CDR3: TGTGCCAGCAGCCTAGACAGGACCTACGAGCAGTACTTC. The genes are TRBV5-4 and TRBJ2-7; tentatively, D is TRBD1 (6 bases). V lost 4 bases, J lost 2 bases, and 10 bases lay in between. The length of the CDR3 is 13 residues. Germline values: CDR1 SGHNT, CDR2 YYREEE (reference sequence).

This chain joins TRBV4-1 and TRBJ2-3; D is possibly TRBD1 (5 bases). This CDR3 contains 17 residues. Trimming took 0 bases from V and 4 from J, leaving 17 bases between them. Looked up from germline, CDR1 is MGHRA and CDR2 is YSYEKL. In DNA form, the CDR3 reads TGCGCCAGCAGCCAAGATACTGGCAGGATAGGGGCAGATACGCAGTATTTT. Encoded protein: CASSQDTGRIGADTQYF.

This chain connects TRBV30 to TRBJ2-7, with a possible D match to TRBD1 (6 bases). In germline, CDR1 is GTSNPN, CDR2 SVGIG (reference sequence). This CDR3 region has 15 residues. With 3 bases removed from V and 0 bases from J, the gap between germline ends came to 15 bases. The CDR3 sequence is CAWRAMKGVSYEQYF. CDR3 DNA: TGTGCCTGGAGGGCCATGAAGGGGGTCTCCTACGAGCAGTACTTC.

The V and J genes are TRBV13 and TRBJ2-3; tentative D call: TRBD1 (6 bases). There are 14 residues in the CDR3. The V end lost 1 base, the J end lost 3 bases, and 8 bases lay between the germline ends. CDR1 and CDR2 (germline): PRHDT, FYEKMQ (reference sequence). DNA of the CDR3: TGTGCCAGCAGCTTAGAGAGGGGGACAGATACGCAGTATTTT. Protein sequence: CASSLERGTDTQYF.

J is TRBJ2-1 and V is TRBV5-6, with 8 positions matching TRBD2. Germline loops: CDR1 SGHDT, CDR2 YYEEEE. The CDR3 spans 15 residues. V lost 2 bases and J lost 4; bases outside the gene matches: 5. CDR3 sequence reads: CASSLAGALYNEQFF. Here the CDR3 DNA reads TGTGCCAGCAGCTTAGCGGGGGCCCTTTACAATGAGCAGTTCTTC. Full variable domain (missing parts from reference TRBV5-6 and TRBJ2-1): DAGVTQSPTHLIKTRGQQVTLRCSPKSGHDTVSWYQQALGQGPQFIFQYYEEEERQRGNFPDRFSGHQFPNYSSELNVNALLLGDSALYLCASSLAGALYNEQFFGPGTRLTVL.

This clone was detected a few times. V and J are TRBV30 and TRBJ1-1, with a tentative D call TRBD1 (5 bases). Trimming left V 0 bases short and J 0 bases short, with 11 bases between. Per the germline V gene, CDR1 is GTSNPN and CDR2 is SVGIG (reference sequence). CDR3 size: 15 residues. The CDR3 coding sequence is TGTGCCTGGAGTGTACCACGGGGGTTGAACACTGAAGCTTTCTTT. Translating it yields CAWSVPRGLNTEAFF.

The rearrangement uses TRBV28 and TRBJ1-1; D gene uncertain. Germline-derived CDR1 and CDR2 are MDHEN and SYDVKM. The V end was cut by 6 bases, the J end by 7 bases, with 18 bases between. The CDR3 runs 14 residues. The CDR3 spells CASSPIPEGFEAFF. The CDR3 DNA reads TGTGCCAGCAGCCCGATTCCGGAAGGGTTTGAAGCTTTCTTT.